This TCR beta chain was recovered during a study of vaccination and CD4 T cells after COVID-19. On this clonotype itself: Antigen specificity is unknown.

V lost 5 bases and J lost 5; bases outside the gene matches: 11. The V gene's germline CDR1 is SGHTA and CDR2 FQGNSA. This CDR3 has 15 residues. Treatment noted: 10-day PBMC culture with coronavirus spike peptide pools or control peptides (ViraFEST assay). The Oncomine TCR Beta short-read assay generated sequence data from the DNA of cultured CD4+ T cells. A single record per CDR3 protein comes from TCRdb applying MiXCR to the PCR reads. The sample has tens of thousands of distinct CDR3 sequences; about 60% are singletons. Sequencing was performed on CD4+ T cells from blood, cultured in vitro. The TCR sequence derives from a human donor who had recovered from COVID-19. This chain joins TRBV7-2 and TRBJ1-1, with 7 nucleotides matching TRBD1. CDR3 region: CASSQGWGRGTEAFF. The DNA for the CDR3 is TGTGCCAGCAGCCAAGGGTGGGGCAGGGGGACTGAAGCTTTCTTT.